A single sample gave rise to the 18 T cell receptor beta chains below, sequenced in a study of T cell responses to AZD1222 COVID-19 vaccine. The repertoire was sequenced with immunoSEQ multiplex PCR; TCRdb's copy has only in-frame clones and lacks some. The data show approximately 93,000 clones, approximately 89% seen once. This material consisted of peripheral blood, taken 28 days after the second AZD1222 dose. The receptors come from an adult who received the AZD1222 COVID-19 vaccine.

This chain links TRBV2 with TRBJ1-2; D is perhaps TRBD1 (6 bases). The CDR3 runs to 14 residues. Germline V lookup: CDR1 SNHLY, CDR2 FYNNEI. Deletions cut 9 bases from V and 5 bases from J, with 19 bases between. CDR3 coding DNA: TGTGCCAGTGGGGGGGCGGGCCTTCCGTATGGCTACACCTTC. It translates to CASGGAGLPYGYTF.

This clone occurred a few times. The chain couples TRBV2 to TRBJ1-2, with 10 positions matching TRBD1. The CDR3 consists of 17 residues. Looked up from germline, CDR1 is SNHLY and CDR2 is FYNNEI. V lost 7 bases and J lost 2; bases outside the gene matches: 13. CDR3 residues: CASTASGQGISNYGYTF. The CDR3, as DNA: TGTGCCAGCACCGCCTCGGGACAGGGGATTTCGAACTATGGCTACACCTTC.

The rearrangement links TRBV19 to TRBJ2-7; D may be TRBD1 or TRBD2 (5 bases each). V shed 7 bases and J shed 2 bases, with 27 bases lying between them. There are 18 residues in the CDR3. Germline V lookup: CDR1 LNHDA, CDR2 SQIVND (reference sequence). CDR3 protein: CASTTGKTRRQGTYEQYV. The CDR3 region has the DNA TGTGCCAGTACCACGGGAAAGACTCGGCGCCAGGGAACCTACGAGCAGTACGTC.

The chain links TRBV6-5 to TRBJ1-1, with D uncertain. The CDR3 length is 13 residues. V lost 4 bases, J lost 0 bases, and 6 bases lay in between. Germline V lookup: CDR1 MNHEY, CDR2 SVGAGI. Here the CDR3 reads CASSFVMNTEAFF. The DNA of the CDR3 is TGTGCCAGCAGTTTCGTCATGAACACTGAAGCTTTCTTT.

The chain couples TRBV12-3 or TRBV12-4 to TRBJ1-1; a weak D match, TRBD1 (6 bases). CDR3 length: 11 residues. V was pared by 2 bases and J by 11 bases, with 9 bases between. The DNA of the CDR3 is TGTGCCAGCAGTTTATCAGGGGTCGCTTTCTTT. Translating gives CASSLSGVAFF.

This sequence joins TRBV27 and TRBJ1-2; 11 bases fit TRBD1. This CDR3 is built from 15 residues. CDR1 is MNHEY and CDR2 is SMNVEV in the germline V gene (reference sequence). V was clipped by 6 bases and J by 2 bases; unmatched bases: 5. Here the CDR3 DNA reads TGTGCCAGCAGCCTTGGGACAGGGGGAAACTATGGCTACACCTTC. Its protein product is CASSLGTGGNYGYTF.

The chain has TRBV30 and TRBJ1-2; D is perhaps TRBD1 (5 bases). Germline-derived CDR1 and CDR2 are GTSNPN and SVGIG (reference sequence). Trimming stripped 1 base from V and 7 bases from J, with 22 bases between. This CDR3 comprises 16 residues. The CDR3 sequence: CAWSDNRGPLGIGYTF. CDR3 DNA sequence: TGTGCCTGGAGTGACAACCGGGGCCCCCTAGGGATTGGCTACACCTTC.

This clone was detected only once. For the CDR3, the DNA is TGTGCCAGCAGCTTGCAGGACTACGAGCAGTACTTC. Amino acids: CASSLQDYEQYF. The genes are TRBV5-6 and TRBJ2-7, with D unresolved. Germline loops: CDR1 SGHDT, CDR2 YYEEEE. This CDR3 region has 12 residues. Trimming stripped 1 base from V and 3 bases from J, with 5 bases between. Combining the CDR3 with reference TRBV5-6 and TRBJ2-7 gives the whole variable domain DAGVTQSPTHLIKTRGQQVTLRCSPKSGHDTVSWYQQALGQGPQFIFQYYEEEERQRGNFPDRFSGHQFPNYSSELNVNALLLGDSALYLCASSLQDYEQYFGPGTRLTVT.

This chain connects TRBV6-2 or TRBV6-3 to TRBJ2-1; 10 bases align to TRBD2. The CDR3 contains 13 residues. Trimming cost V 5 bases and J 9 bases; bases outside gene matches: 4. Germline V gene sequence: CDR1 MNHEY, CDR2 SVGEGT. The CDR3 here is CASSGRLAGEQFF. CDR3 coding DNA: TGTGCCAGCAGTGGTCGACTAGCGGGTGAGCAGTTCTTC.

The CDR3 bases are TGTGCCAGCAGTTCCCACCGAAGGGGTCCCTACGAGCAGTACGTC. Its translation is CASSSHRRGPYEQYV. The J gene is TRBJ2-7, the V gene TRBV7-9; possibly TRBD1 for D (5 bases). The V end was cut by 6 bases, the J end by 2 bases, with 17 bases between. The V gene's germline CDR1 is SEHNR and CDR2 FQNEAQ (reference sequence). The CDR3 loop spans 15 amino acids.

This clone was picked up one time. This chain links TRBV6-2 or TRBV6-3 with TRBJ2-5; D is ambiguous. Looked up from germline, CDR1 is MNHEY and CDR2 is SVGEGT. V was trimmed by 2 bases and J by 4 bases, leaving 17 bases between them. The CDR3 runs to 16 residues. CDR3 region: CASSYLGSLGRETQYF. CDR3 coding DNA: TGTGCCAGCAGTTACCTCGGATCCTTGGGAAGAGAGACCCAGTACTTC.

The rearrangement joins TRBV27 to TRBJ2-7; no firm D call. Trimming pared 6 bases from V and 2 bases from J, leaving 17 bases between. The CDR3 runs 15 residues. The germline gives CDR1 MNHEY, CDR2 SMNVEV (reference sequence). Written as DNA, the CDR3 is TGTGCCAGCAGACAAGGACCACGTATACCCTACGAGCAGTACGTC. The encoded protein is CASRQGPRIPYEQYV.

V is TRBV7-8 and J is TRBJ2-7, with 8 bases matching TRBD2. CDR3 length: 15 residues. Germline CDR1 is SGHVS and CDR2 is FQNEAQ. The J segment lost 6 bases and the V segment lost 0 bases, leaving 7 bases of the junction unmatched. CDR3 DNA sequence: TGTGCCAGCAGCTTAGCTATCGGGGGGGCCCCCGAGCAGTACGTC. This translates into CASSLAIGGAPEQYV.

The J gene is TRBJ1-6, the V gene TRBV7-9, with TRBD1 matching over 9 bases. The CDR3 has 15 amino acids. The J segment lost 9 bases and the V segment lost 1 base, leaving 4 bases of the junction unmatched. The germline V gene has CDR1 SEHNR and CDR2 FQNEAQ (reference sequence). The CDR3: CASSLVTGGISPLHF. The CDR3, as DNA: TGTGCCAGCAGCTTAGTGACAGGGGGGATTTCACCCCTCCACTTT.

The genes are TRBV24-1 and TRBJ2-2, with a weak D call TRBD1 (6 bases). From germline, CDR1 is KGHDR and CDR2 SFDVKD. This CDR3 has 16 residues. Trimming took off 4 bases at V and 0 bases at J, with 11 bases between the two ends. CDR3 loop: CATSDQGTSNTGELFF. The CDR3 DNA follows: TGTGCCACCAGTGACCAGGGGACCTCGAACACCGGGGAGCTGTTTTTT.

V is TRBV5-6 and J is TRBJ2-2; D is possibly TRBD1 (5 bases). CDR1 SGHDT and CDR2 YYEEEE come from the germline V gene. The ends were cut back, 0 bases at V and 6 bases at J, with 15 bases in the middle. The CDR3 contains 16 residues. The CDR3 spells CASSLGQKGSPGELFF. CDR3 DNA: TGTGCCAGCAGCTTGGGTCAAAAGGGGTCCCCCGGGGAGCTGTTTTTT.

The V and J genes are TRBV7-3 and TRBJ1-1; no definite D call. Germline CDR1 and CDR2: SGHTA and FQGTGA. V dropped 1 base and J dropped 0 bases, with 9 bases sitting between them. This CDR3 region has 15 residues. The DNA of the CDR3 is TGTGCCAGCAGCTTAAGCCCGACACTGAACACTGAAGCTTTCTTT. This codes for CASSLSPTLNTEAFF. Full variable domain (outside the CDR3, taken from reference TRBV7-3 and TRBJ1-1): GAGVSQTPSNKVTEKGKYVELRCDPISGHTALYWYRQSLGQGPEFLIYFQGTGAADDSGLPNDRFFAVRPEGSVSTLKIQRTERGDSAVYLCASSLSPTLNTEAFFGQGTRLTVV.

This clone was recorded once. The J gene is TRBJ2-7, the V gene TRBV24-1; the D gene is possibly TRBD2 (6 bases). CDR3 size: 14 residues. Trimming left V 5 bases short and J 0 bases short, with 10 bases between. Per germline, CDR1 KGHDR and CDR2 SFDVKD. CDR3 loop: CATSGDFVSYEQYF. CDR3 coding DNA: TGTGCCACCAGTGGGGACTTCGTCTCCTACGAGCAGTACTTC.